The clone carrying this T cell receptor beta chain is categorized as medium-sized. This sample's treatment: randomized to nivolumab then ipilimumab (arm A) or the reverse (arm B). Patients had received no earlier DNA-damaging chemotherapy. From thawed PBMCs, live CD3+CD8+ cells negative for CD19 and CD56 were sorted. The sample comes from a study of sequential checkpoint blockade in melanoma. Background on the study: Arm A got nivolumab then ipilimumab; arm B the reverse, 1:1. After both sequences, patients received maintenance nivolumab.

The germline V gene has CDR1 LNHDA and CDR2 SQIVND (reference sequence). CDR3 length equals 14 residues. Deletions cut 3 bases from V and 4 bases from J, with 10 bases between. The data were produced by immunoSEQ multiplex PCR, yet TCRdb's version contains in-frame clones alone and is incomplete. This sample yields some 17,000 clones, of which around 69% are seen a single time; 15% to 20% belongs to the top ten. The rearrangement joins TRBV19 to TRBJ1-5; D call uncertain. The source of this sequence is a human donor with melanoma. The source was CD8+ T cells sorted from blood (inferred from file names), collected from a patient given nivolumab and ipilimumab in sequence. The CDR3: CASSISGLNQPQHF. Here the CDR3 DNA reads TGTGCCAGTAGTATTTCAGGACTGAATCAGCCCCAGCATTTT.